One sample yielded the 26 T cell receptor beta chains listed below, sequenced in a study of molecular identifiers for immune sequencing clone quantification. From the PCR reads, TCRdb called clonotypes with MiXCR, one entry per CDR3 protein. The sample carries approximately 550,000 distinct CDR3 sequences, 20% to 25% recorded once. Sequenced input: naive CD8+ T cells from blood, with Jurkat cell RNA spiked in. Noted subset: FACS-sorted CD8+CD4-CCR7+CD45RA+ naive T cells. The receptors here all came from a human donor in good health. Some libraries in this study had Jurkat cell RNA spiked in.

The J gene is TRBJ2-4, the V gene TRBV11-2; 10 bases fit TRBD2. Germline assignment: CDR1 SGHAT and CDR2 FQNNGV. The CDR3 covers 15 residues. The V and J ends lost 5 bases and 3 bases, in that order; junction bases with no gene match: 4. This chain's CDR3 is CASSTLAGLKNIQYF. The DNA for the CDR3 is TGTGCCAGCAGCACACTAGCGGGACTCAAAAACATTCAGTACTTC.

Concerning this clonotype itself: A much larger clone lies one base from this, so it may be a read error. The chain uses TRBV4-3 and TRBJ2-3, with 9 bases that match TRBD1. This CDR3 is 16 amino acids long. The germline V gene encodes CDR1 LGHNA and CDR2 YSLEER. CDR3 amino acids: CASSQEINRGLDTQCF. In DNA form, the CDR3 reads TGCGCCAGCAGCCAAGAAATTAACAGGGGGCTAGATACGCAGTGTTTT.

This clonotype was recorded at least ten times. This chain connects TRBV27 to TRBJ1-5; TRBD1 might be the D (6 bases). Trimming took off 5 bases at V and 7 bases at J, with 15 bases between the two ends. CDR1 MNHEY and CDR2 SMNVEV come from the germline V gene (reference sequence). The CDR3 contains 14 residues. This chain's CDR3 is CASSSGGGGQPQHF. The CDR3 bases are TGTGCCAGCAGTAGCGGGGGGGGCGGGCAGCCCCAGCATTTT.

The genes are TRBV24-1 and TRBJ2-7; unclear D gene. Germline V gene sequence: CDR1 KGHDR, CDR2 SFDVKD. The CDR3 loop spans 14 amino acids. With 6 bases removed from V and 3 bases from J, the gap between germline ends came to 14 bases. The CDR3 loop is CATSRPHNNYEQYF. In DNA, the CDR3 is TGTGCCACCAGTCGGCCACATAACAACTACGAGCAGTACTTC.

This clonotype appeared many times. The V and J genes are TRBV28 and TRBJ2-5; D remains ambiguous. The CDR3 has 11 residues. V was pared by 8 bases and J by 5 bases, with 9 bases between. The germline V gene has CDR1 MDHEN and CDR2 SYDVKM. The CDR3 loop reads CASGILETQYF. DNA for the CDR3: TGTGCCAGCGGAATATTGGAGACCCAGTACTTC.

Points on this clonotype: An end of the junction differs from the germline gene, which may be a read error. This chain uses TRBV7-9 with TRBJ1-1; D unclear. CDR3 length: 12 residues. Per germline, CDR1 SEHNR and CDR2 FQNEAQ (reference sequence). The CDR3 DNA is TGTGCCAGCGGCTTTTTGAACACCGAAGCTTTCTTT. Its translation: CASGFLNTEAFF. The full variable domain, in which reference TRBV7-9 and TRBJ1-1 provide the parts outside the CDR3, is DTGVSQNPRHKITKRGQNVTFRCDPISEHNRLYWYRQTLGQGPEFLTYFQNEAQLEKSRLLSDRFSAERPKGSFSTLEIQRTEQGDSAMYLCASGFLNTEAFFGQGTRLTVV.

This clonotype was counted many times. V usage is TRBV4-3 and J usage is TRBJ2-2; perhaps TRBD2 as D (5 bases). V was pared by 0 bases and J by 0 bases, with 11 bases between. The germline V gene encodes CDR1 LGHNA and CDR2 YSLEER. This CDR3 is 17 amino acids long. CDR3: CASSQDLTGTNTGELFF. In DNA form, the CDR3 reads TGCGCCAGCAGCCAAGATTTGACGGGGACGAACACCGGGGAGCTGTTTTTT.

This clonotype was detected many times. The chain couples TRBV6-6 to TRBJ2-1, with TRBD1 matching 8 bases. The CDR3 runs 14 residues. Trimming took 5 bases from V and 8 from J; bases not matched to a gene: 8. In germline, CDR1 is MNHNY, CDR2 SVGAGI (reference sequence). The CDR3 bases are TGTGCCAGCAGTCCACAGGGGGTAATTTATGAGCAGTTCTTC. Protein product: CASSPQGVIYEQFF.

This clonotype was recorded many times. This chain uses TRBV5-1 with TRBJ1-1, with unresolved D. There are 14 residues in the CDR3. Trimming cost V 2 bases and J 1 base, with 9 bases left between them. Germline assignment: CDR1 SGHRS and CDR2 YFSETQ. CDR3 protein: CASSFQSGNTEAFF. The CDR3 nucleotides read TGCGCCAGCAGCTTCCAATCAGGGAACACTGAAGCTTTCTTT.

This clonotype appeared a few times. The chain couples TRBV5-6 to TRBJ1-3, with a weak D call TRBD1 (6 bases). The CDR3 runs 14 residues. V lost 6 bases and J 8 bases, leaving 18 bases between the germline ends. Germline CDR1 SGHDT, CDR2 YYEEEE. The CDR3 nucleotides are TGTGCCAGCATTGCCAGGGGACCGCCGGACACCATATATTTT. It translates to CASIARGPPDTIYF. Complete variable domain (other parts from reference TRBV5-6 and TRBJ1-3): DAGVTQSPTHLIKTRGQQVTLRCSPKSGHDTVSWYQQALGQGPQFIFQYYEEEERQRGNFPDRFSGHQFPNYSSELNVNALLLGDSALYLCASIARGPPDTIYFGEGSWLTVV.

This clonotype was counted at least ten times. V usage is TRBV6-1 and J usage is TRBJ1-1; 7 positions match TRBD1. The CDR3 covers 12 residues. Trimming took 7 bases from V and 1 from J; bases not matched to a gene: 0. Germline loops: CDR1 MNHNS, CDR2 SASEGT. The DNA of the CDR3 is TGTGCCAGCAACAGGGGGAACACTGAAGCTTTCTTT. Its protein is CASNRGNTEAFF.

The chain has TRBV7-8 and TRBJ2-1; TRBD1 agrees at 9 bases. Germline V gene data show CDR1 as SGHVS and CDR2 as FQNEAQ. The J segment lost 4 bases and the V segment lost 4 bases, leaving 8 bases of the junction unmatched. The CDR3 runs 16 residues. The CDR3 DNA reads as TGTGCCAGCAGCTCAGTATGGACAGGGGCATACAATGAGCAGTTCTTC. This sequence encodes CASSSVWTGAYNEQFF.

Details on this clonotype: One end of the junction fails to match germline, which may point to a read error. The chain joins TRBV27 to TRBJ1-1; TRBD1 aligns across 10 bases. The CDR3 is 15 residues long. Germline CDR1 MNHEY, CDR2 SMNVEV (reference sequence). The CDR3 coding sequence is TGTGCCTGCAGTCTTTGGACAGGGGGAATCACTGAAGCTTTCTTT. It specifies CACSLWTGGITEAFF.

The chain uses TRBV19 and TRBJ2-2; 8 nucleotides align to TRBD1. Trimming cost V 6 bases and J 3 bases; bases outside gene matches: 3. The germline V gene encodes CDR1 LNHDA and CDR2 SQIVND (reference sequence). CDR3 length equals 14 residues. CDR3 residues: CASRRTGYTGELFF. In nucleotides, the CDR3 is TGTGCCAGTAGGAGGACAGGGTACACCGGGGAGCTGTTTTTT. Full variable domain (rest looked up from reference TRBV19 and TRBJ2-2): DGGITQSPKYLFRKEGQNVTLSCEQNLNHDAMYWYRQDPGQGLRLIYYSQIVNDFQKGDIAEGYSVSREKKESFPLTVTSAQKNPTAFYLCASRRTGYTGELFFGEGSRLTVL.

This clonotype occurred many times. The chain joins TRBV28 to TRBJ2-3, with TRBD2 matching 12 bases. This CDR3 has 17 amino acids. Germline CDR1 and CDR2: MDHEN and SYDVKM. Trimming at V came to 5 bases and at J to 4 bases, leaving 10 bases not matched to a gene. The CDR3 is CASSQRLAGVIADTQYF. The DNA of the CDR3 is TGTGCCAGCAGTCAACGACTAGCGGGAGTGATAGCAGATACGCAGTATTTT.

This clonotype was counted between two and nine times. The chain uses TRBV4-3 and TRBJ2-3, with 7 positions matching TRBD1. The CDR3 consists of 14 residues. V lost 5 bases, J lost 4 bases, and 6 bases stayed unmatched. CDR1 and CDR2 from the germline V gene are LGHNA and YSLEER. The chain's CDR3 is CASSEGQAPDTQYF. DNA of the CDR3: TGCGCCAGCAGCGAAGGACAGGCCCCAGATACGCAGTATTTT.

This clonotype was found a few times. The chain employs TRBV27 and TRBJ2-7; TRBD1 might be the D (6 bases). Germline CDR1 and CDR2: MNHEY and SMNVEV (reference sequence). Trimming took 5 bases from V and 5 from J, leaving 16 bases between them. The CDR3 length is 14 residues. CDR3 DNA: TGTGCCAGCAGTCCGAACCCAACAGGGAACGAGCAGTACTTC. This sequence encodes CASSPNPTGNEQYF.

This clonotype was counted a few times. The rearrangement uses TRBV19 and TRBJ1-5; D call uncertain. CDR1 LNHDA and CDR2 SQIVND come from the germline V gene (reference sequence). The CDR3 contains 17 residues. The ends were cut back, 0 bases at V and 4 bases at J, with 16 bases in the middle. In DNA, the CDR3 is TGTGCCAGTAGTATAGATGATGGGCAAAGGGCTAATCAGCCCCAGCATTTT. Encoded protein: CASSIDDGQRANQPQHF.

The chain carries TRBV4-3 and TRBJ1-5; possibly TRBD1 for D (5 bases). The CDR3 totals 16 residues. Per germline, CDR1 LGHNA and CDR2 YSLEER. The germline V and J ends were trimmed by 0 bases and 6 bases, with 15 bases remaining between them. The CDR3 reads CASSQDFRVIGQPQHF. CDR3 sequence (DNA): TGCGCCAGCAGCCAAGATTTCAGGGTCATAGGTCAGCCCCAGCATTTT.

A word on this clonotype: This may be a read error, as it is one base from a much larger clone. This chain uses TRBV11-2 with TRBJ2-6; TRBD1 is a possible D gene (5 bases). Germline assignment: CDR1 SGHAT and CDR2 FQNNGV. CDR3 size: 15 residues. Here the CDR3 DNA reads TGTGCCAGCAGCTTAGGGCTCTCTGGGGCCGACGTCCTGACTTTC. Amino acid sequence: CASSLGLSGADVLTF.

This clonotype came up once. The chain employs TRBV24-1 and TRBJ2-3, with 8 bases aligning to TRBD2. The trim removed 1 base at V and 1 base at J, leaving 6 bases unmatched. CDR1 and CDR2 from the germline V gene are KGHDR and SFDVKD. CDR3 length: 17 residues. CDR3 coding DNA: TGTGCCACCAGTGATTTATTTAGCGGGGTAGGCACAGATACGCAGTATTTT. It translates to CATSDLFSGVGTDTQYF.

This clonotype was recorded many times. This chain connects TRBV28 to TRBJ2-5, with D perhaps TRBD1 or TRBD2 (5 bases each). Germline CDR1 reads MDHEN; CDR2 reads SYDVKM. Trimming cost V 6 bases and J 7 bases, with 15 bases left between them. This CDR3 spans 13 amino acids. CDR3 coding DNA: TGTGCCAGCAGGGGACGGATGACGGGGACCCAGTACTTC. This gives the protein CASRGRMTGTQYF.

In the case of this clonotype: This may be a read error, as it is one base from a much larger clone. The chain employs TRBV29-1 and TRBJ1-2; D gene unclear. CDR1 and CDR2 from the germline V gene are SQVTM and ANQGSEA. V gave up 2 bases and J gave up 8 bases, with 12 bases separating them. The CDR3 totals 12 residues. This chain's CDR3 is CSVERDGPGYTF. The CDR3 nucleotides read TGCAGCGTTGAACGCGATGGGCCCGGCTACACCTTC.

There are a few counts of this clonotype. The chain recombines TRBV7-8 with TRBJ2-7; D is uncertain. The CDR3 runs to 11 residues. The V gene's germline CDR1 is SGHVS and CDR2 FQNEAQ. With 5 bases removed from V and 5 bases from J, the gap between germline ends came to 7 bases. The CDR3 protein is CASSPVNEQYF. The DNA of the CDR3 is TGTGCCAGCAGCCCCGTAAACGAGCAGTACTTC.

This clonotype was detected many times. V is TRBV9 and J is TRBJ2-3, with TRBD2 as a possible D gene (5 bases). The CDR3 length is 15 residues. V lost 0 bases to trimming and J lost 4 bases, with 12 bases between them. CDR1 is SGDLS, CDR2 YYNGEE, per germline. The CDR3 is CASSVEGLAADTQYF. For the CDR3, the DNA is TGTGCCAGCAGCGTAGAAGGGCTAGCAGCAGATACGCAGTATTTT.

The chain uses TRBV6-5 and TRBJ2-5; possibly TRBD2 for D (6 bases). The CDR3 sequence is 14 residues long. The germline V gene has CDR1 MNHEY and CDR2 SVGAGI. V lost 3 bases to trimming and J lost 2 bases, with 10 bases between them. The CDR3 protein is CASSYLGTQETQYF. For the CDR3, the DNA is TGTGCCAGCAGTTATCTCGGGACTCAAGAGACCCAGTACTTC.